This TCR beta chain was profiled in a study of Graves' ophthalmopathy and Graves' hyperthyroidism (dated 2018 in TCRdb). Turning to the overall study: Stable hyperthyroidism was defined as no progression to ophthalmopathy within 18 months of follow-up. The study used signatures of the TCR beta repertoire to tell Graves' ophthalmopathy apart from Graves' hyperthyroidism and to predict which patients would progress to ophthalmopathy. In total, some 130 blood samples were TCR-sequenced: fewer than 50 ophthalmopathy, some 75 hyperthyroidism and some 17 hyperthyroidism-to-ophthalmopathy patients. To explore V-J signatures that separate ophthalmopathy from hyperthyroidism, a discovery set of 100 patients was enrolled, consisting of 40 to 45 with ophthalmopathy and fewer than 60 with stable hyperthyroidism. The independent validation cohort included 18 to 20 hyperthyroidism patients plus 17 patients who later progressed from hyperthyroidism to ophthalmopathy. In six or seven hyperthyroidism patients, the T-cell repertoires found in thyroid tissue were compared with those found in blood. Following sample collection, hyperthyroidism patients were given methimazole at a starting dose of 30 mg daily, and ophthalmopathy patients were given high-dose intravenous methylprednisolone. Results the study describes overall, beyond this receptor: In validation, the model predicted ophthalmopathy progression with 70.59% sensitivity and around 72% specificity; some twelve predicted patients were CT-confirmed with GO in a median of approximately 6.5 months. In cross-validation, the 13-signature model distinguished ophthalmopathy from stable hyperthyroidism with around 90% sensitivity and 81.08% specificity, while in the test set the corresponding values were 80% and 75%. Most of the expanded thyroid clonotypes with a frequency above 0.001 were also detected in blood, and it was suggested that the thyroid immune response may be reflected by blood repertoires. No statistical method was used to set the sample size in advance, and the investigators knew which group each participant was assigned to.

In this sample, this clonotype turned up many times. Its antigen remains unidentified. No much larger clonotype is one base removed from it; base qualities were not supplied. TCR beta CDR3 regions were amplified from RNA transcripts for repertoire sequencing. The first round of RT-PCR was done with HTBI primers and the Qiagen OneStep RT-PCR kit, and was followed by a second round of multiplex PCR, then size selection and purification. Sequencing of the libraries was carried out on an Illumina HiSeq2000 in paired-end mode with 100 bp reads. The study's own analysis went as follows. SOAPnuke was used for read processing, and reads with adapters, uncalled bases, a mean Phred below 15, or no exact constant-primer or identifier match were discarded. COPE v1.2.5 was used to merge the high-quality paired reads. Unique nucleotide sequences were defined as clonotypes and aligned to IMGT TRB V, D and J references using MiTCR v1.1. The analysis was limited to V-J combinations with a frequency above 0.0001, which together covered over 98% of repertoires. For each V-J combination, a TCR clonal expansion and chaos score was defined as the ratio of F50 clonal expansion to chaos observed in the TCRdist matrix. Features were reduced by Welch's t-statistics and random forest to roughly 14 V-J combinations, which fed a naive Bayes classifier. Thyroid-blood repertoire similarity was quantified with the Morisita-Horn index. TCRdb handled the public reads itself, with Q25 trimming in fastp and clone calling in MiXCR, and kept productive beta chains. Every entry covers one CDR3 protein and lists the most common genes and DNA from its rows. The V and J calls follow TCRdb's processing rather than the paper's. This sample lists 580,000 or so distinct CDR3 sequences; roughly 40% were detected once. Clones ranked in the top ten supply about 4.2% of the sample.

The germline V end is reduced by 5 bases and the J end by 6 bases; junction bases left unmatched: 6. The CDR3 starts with the cysteine, ends with the phenylalanine, and has 13 residues. Only the CDR3 region is kept as DNA, spanning 39 bases read in frame from base 1. The germline V gene sets CDR1 to SGHNT and CDR2 to YENEEA. The hyperthyroidism patients were 18 to 65 years old and newly diagnosed, with a disease duration of less than 2 months. Patients were excluded if they had other autoimmune diseases, uncontrolled infections, pregnancy or lactation. Diagnosis was based on clinical symptoms, serum thyroxine, TRAb, thyroid ultrasound and orbital computed tomography. Trizol reagent was used to extract the total RNA, and its quality was then checked on an Agilent 2100 Bioanalyzer.

The sample taken for sequencing was peripheral blood or thyroid tissue (not recorded which). The clonotype originates from an adult man with Graves' hyperthyroidism. Recombination linked TRBV11-3 to TRBJ1-1, with 7 central nucleotides matching TRBD1. CDR3 reads: CASSATGYSEAFF. The nucleotide sequence reads TGTGCCAGCAGCGCGACAGGGTATTCTGAAGCTTTCTTT.